The 2 T cell receptor beta chains given below trace back to one sample, sequenced in a study of T-cell reconstitution after alpha-beta-depleted transplantation in children. Preparation of the TCRbeta library was carried out with unique molecular identifiers. Each CDR3 protein is one row after TCRdb ran MiXCR on the PCR reads. The repertoire has 200,000 to 250,000 distinct CDR3 sequences, about 11% of them found once; the top ten carry approximately 2.4%. The sample in question was PBMCs from the stem cell graft donor, obtained from the stem cell graft. Every receptor here comes from a human donor who donated a stem cell graft to a child with acute lymphoblastic leukemia.

This clonotype occurred many times. The chain has TRBV9 and TRBJ2-3, with a weak D call TRBD2 (5 bases). The CDR3 length is 14 residues. V lost 3 bases and J 5 bases, leaving 13 bases between the germline ends. The V gene's germline CDR1 is SGDLS and CDR2 YYNGEE. CDR3 loop: CASSEWTAGDTQYF. CDR3 nucleotide sequence: TGTGCCAGCAGCGAATGGACTGCGGGAGATACGCAGTATTTT.

This clonotype showed up many times. The genes are TRBV4-3 and TRBJ1-1; tentatively, D is TRBD1 (5 bases). V lost 0 bases and J 7 bases, leaving 12 bases between the germline ends. This CDR3 spans 14 amino acids. Germline V gene sequence: CDR1 LGHNA, CDR2 YSLEER. In nucleotides, the CDR3 is TGCGCCAGCAGCCAAGATCTTGCGCAGGGTGAAGCTTTCTTT. This codes for CASSQDLAQGEAFF.